This T cell receptor beta chain was sequenced in a study of blood T cell repertoires in COVID-19. About the research overall: PBMCs, B-cell-depleted T cells, or T cells provided the cDNA or gDNA that made up the material.

Participants were aged about 18 to 90 years, lived in some 23 US areas, and enrolled virtually. Participants were placed into cohorts based on the clinical history they reported. V lost 6 bases and J lost 4; bases outside the gene matches: 6. Germline V gene lookup returns CDR1 KGHSH and CDR2 LQKENI. The CDR3 spans 14 residues. Assay used: immunoSEQ multiplex PCR; TCRdb lists only in-frame clones, some missing. Of about 300,000 clones listed, 65% to 90% are singletons. The sequencing input was PBMCs or T cells enriched from blood (not recorded which). This clonotype originated in a woman between 18 and 29 years old who had recovered from COVID-19. This rearrangement joins TRBV18 to TRBJ1-1; the match to TRBD1 covers 9 bases. CDR3 protein: CASSRQGEATEAFF. In DNA, the CDR3 is TGTGCCAGCTCCAGACAGGGGGAGGCCACTGAAGCTTTCTTT.